This is a list of T cell receptor beta chains from one sample in a study of blood T cell repertoires in COVID-19. Assay: immunoSEQ multiplex PCR; the TCRdb copy retains only in-frame clones and omits some. The sample holds approximately 100,000 clones, approximately 80% seen once. Sequencing input: peripheral blood. The receptors shown here come from a human donor in a cohort sampled during active COVID-19. Each CDR3 is given with its conserved first and last residue. The D gene is left open where the match is weak. Only some rows state a clone size, as once, few, many or a class for expanded clones.

TRBD1,-,TRBJ1-2,TRBV10-3,TGTGCCATCAGTGCCCGACAGGGAGATGGCTACACCTTC,CAISARQGDGYTF
TRBD2,-,TRBJ2-3,TRBV7-2,TGTGCCAGCAGCCCTCTCGGGACTAACTCAGATACGCAGTATTTT,CASSPLGTNSDTQYF
-,-,TRBJ1-6,TRBV10-3,TGTGCCATCAGTGAGGGGGGCGAGAATTCACCCCTCCACTTT,CAISEGGENSPLHF
-,-,TRBJ2-5,TRBV24-1,TGTGCCACCAGTGAAGGGGTAGGGGTCCAAGAGACCCAGTACTTC,CATSEGVGVQETQYF
-,-,TRBJ2-1,TRBV19,TGTGCCAGTACCCCCACTAATTTCCCTGTCTCCTACAATGAGCAGTTCTTC,CASTPTNFPVSYNEQFF
TRBD1,-,TRBJ2-5,TRBV11-3,TGTGCCAGCAGCTTACGAGTCGAGGGGGCTCAGACCCAGTACTTC,CASSLRVEGAQTQYF
-,-,TRBJ1-1,TRBV27,TGTGCCAGCACTCCCGAGGGCGTGAACACTGAAGCTTTCTTT,CASTPEGVNTEAFF
-,-,TRBJ1-5,TRBV11-2,TGTGCCAGCAGCTTAGGAGGGAGCAATCAGCCCCAGCATTTT,CASSLGGSNQPQHF
-,few,TRBJ1-5,TRBV18,TGTGCCAGCTCACCTACAGGGTCTCGCAATCAGCCCCAGCATTTT,CASSPTGSRNQPQHF
-,-,TRBJ1-2,TRBV11-2,TGTGCCAGCAGCTCATTAACCGGGTTAGACGGGTATGGCTACACCTTC,CASSSLTGLDGYGYTF
-,-,TRBJ1-2,TRBV6-5,TGTGCCAGCGGCCTTAGCGGGACTTATGGCTACACCTTC,CASGLSGTYGYTF
TRBD1,once,TRBJ1-5,TRBV18,TGTGCCAGCTCACTCGGGACAGGGGGAAATAGCAATCAGCCCCAGCATTTT,CASSLGTGGNSNQPQHF
-,-,TRBJ2-2,TRBV5-5,TGTGCCAGCAGGTGGGAACAGGGCACCGGGGAGCTGTTTTTT,CASRWEQGTGELFF
TRBD1,few,TRBJ1-2,TRBV12-3/TRBV12-4,TGTGCCAGCAGACCCCAGGGGGGCTATGGCTACACCTTC,CASRPQGGYGYTF
-,-,TRBJ2-1,TRBV5-1,TGCGCCAGCAGCGTTTTGGGGAGCTCCTACAATGAGCAGTTCTTC,CASSVLGSSYNEQFF
TRBD1,-,TRBJ1-1,TRBV6-5,TGTGCCAGCAGAGAGGGGGCCCCGGGGACTGAAGCTTTCTTT,CASREGAPGTEAFF
TRBD1,-,TRBJ1-2,TRBV6-6,TGTGCCAGCAGTTGGAGGACAGGGACCCTCTATGGCTACACCTTC,CASSWRTGTLYGYTF
TRBD1,-,TRBJ1-5,TRBV2,TGTGCCAGCAGTGAATGGACAGGGGGCAGGCAGCCCCAGCATTTT,CASSEWTGGRQPQHF
TRBD2,-,TRBJ2-7,TRBV27,TGTGCCAGCAGTACCGCCGGGCGGGGGACCTCCTACGAGCAGTACTTC,CASSTAGRGTSYEQYF
-,-,TRBJ1-5,TRBV6-6,TGTGCCAGCAGTTACCCAGTCGCTGACTCCCGGCCCCAGCATTTT,CASSYPVADSRPQHF
-,-,TRBJ2-4,TRBV2,TGTGCCAGCAGTGAAAGGATACGGGCAGGAGGAAACATTCAGTACTTC,CASSERIRAGGNIQYF
TRBD2,few,TRBJ2-7,TRBV7-2,TGTGCCAGCAGCTTAATAGCGGGGGCCTACGAGCAGTACTTC,CASSLIAGAYEQYF
-,-,TRBJ1-2,TRBV25-1,TGTGCCAGCAGTGACGGAAAGGGGCTCACCTATGGCTACACCTTC,CASSDGKGLTYGYTF
TRBD1,-,TRBJ1-2,TRBV2,TGTGCCAGCAGGGGCCAGGGGGAACATGGCTACACCTTC,CASRGQGEHGYTF
-,once,TRBJ1-1,TRBV9,TGTGCCAGCAGCCACGGTACTAACACTGAAGCTTTCTTT,CASSHGTNTEAFF
TRBD1,-,TRBJ2-1,TRBV9,TGTGCCAGCAGCCTGGGGACAGAAGAGCAGTTCTTC,CASSLGTEEQFF